This T cell receptor beta chain comes out of a study of OX40 agonist ivuxolimab in advanced cancers. Study at large: Patients received ivuxolimab, an agonistic anti-OX40 (CD134) antibody.

Study results and limitations: The study found that CD8+ T cells averaged more expanded clones than CD4+. Clonal expansion was seen in CD4+ and CD8+ blood T cells by week 6 at 0.1 to 3.0 mg/kg.

Autoimmune disease history or systemic immunosuppression meant exclusion. Comments on this clone: What it binds is unknown.

TCRdb's copy holds only in-frame clones and misses some; the assay was immunoSEQ multiplex PCR. The table shows tens of thousands of clones, with more than 75% occurring only once. CDR1 SGHRS and CDR2 YFSETQ come from the germline V gene. The CDR3 extends over 15 amino acids. V gave up 4 bases and J gave up 7 bases; unmatched junction bases: 8. This sequence was found in an adult with an advanced solid tumor such as melanoma, head and neck, liver or kidney cancer. Sequences were derived from CD4+ or CD8+ T cells sorted from blood, sampled in a trial of the OX40 agonist ivuxolimab. The rearrangement joins TRBV5-1 to TRBJ2-7; 13 bases are shared with TRBD2. The CDR3 region is CASSLRTSGSREQYF. Here the CDR3 DNA reads TGCGCCAGCAGCCTGCGGACTAGCGGGAGTCGTGAGCAGTACTTC.